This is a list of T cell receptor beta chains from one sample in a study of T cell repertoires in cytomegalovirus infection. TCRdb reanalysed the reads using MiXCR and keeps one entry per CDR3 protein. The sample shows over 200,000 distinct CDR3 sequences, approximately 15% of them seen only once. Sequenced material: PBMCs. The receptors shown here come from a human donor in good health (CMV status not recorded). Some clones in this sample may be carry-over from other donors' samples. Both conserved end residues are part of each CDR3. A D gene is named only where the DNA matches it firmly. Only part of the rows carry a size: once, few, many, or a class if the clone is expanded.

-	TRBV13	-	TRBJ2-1	CASSRNRVNEQFF	TGTGCCAGCAGCCGAAACCGCGTCAATGAGCAGTTCTTC
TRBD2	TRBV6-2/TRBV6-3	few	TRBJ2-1	CASSDRDYSVGNEQFF	TGTGCCAGCAGTGATCGGGACTATAGTGTCGGGAATGAGCAGTTCTTC
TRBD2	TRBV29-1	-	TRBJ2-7	CSVELAAYEQYF	TGCAGCGTTGAACTAGCGGCCTACGAGCAGTACTTC
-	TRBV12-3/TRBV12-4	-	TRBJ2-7	CASSERDTYEQYF	TGTGCCAGCAGCGAACGGGACACCTACGAGCAGTACTTC
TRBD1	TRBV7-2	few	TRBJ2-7	CASSWAGGSYEQYF	TGTGCCAGCTCCTGGGCAGGGGGCTCCTACGAGCAGTACTTC
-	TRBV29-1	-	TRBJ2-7	CSVGGVGSYEQYF	TGCAGCGTTGGGGGGGTGGGGTCCTACGAGCAGTACTTC
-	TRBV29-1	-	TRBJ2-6	CSVGKRLSSGANVLTF	TGCAGCGTTGGAAAACGGCTGTCCTCTGGGGCCAACGTCCTGACTTTC
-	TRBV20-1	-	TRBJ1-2	CSAREGHSYGYTF	TGCAGTGCTAGAGAGGGGCATAGCTATGGCTACACCTTC
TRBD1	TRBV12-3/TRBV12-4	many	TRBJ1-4	CASRSTGGNEKLFF	TGTGCCAGCAGATCCACAGGGGGTAATGAAAAACTGTTTTTT
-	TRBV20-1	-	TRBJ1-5	CSARDGQKSNQPQHF	TGCAGTGCTAGAGATGGCCAGAAAAGCAATCAGCCCCAGCATTTT
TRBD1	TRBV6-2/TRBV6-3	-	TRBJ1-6	CASSYSRTGQGNSPLHF	TGTGCCAGCAGTTATTCCCGGACAGGGCAGGGTAATTCACCCCTCCACTTT
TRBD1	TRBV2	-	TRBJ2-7	CASSRGTVGYEQYF	TGTGCCAGCAGTAGGGGGACAGTGGGCTACGAGCAGTACTTC
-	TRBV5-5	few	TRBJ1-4	CASSLAGATNEKLFF	TGTGCCAGCAGCTTGGCGGGGGCAACTAATGAAAAACTGTTTTTT
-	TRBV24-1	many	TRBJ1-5	CATSDRGYNQPQHF	TGTGCCACCAGTGATCGGGGGTACAATCAGCCCCAGCATTTT
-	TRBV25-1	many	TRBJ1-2	CASSESRGYTF	TGTGCCAGCAGTGAATCGCGTGGCTACACCTTC
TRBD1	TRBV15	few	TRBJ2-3	CATSRAGAGGPDTQYF	TGTGCCACCAGCAGAGCCGGCGCAGGGGGCCCAGATACGCAGTATTTT
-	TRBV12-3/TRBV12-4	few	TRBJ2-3	CASRGTTDTQYF	TGTGCCAGCAGAGGGACCACAGATACGCAGTATTTT
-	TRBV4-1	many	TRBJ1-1	CASSQVPLDTEAFF	TGCGCCAGCAGCCAAGTTCCTCTTGACACTGAAGCTTTCTTT
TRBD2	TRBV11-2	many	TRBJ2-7	CASSPRGESEQYF	TGTGCCAGCAGCCCTCGGGGGGAGTCCGAGCAGTACTTC
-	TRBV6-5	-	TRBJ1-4	CASSSYRNEKLFF	TGTGCCAGCAGTTCCTACAGGAATGAAAAACTGTTTTTT
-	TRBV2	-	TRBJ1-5	CASTPGPEGAQHF	TGTGCCAGCACCCCTGGACCGGAAGGGGCCCAGCATTTT
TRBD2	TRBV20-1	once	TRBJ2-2	CSARGGSPRGTGELFF	TGCAGTGCTAGAGGCGGGAGCCCCCGAGGCACCGGGGAGCTGTTTTTT
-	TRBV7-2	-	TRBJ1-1	CASLRPARAEAFF	TGTGCCAGCCTTCGGCCTGCCAGGGCTGAAGCTTTCTTT
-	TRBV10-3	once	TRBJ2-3	CAISEGLQRPAVDTQYF	TGTGCGATCAGTGAAGGCTTACAGCGCCCCGCGGTGGATACGCAGTACTTT
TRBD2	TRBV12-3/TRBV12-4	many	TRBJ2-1	CASSLIGGASRNEQFF	TGTGCCAGCAGTTTAATCGGGGGGGCGTCCCGCAATGAGCAGTTCTTC
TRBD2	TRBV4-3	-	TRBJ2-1	CASSQRAGGIPGAYNEQFF	TGCGCCAGCAGCCAAAGAGCGGGAGGGATACCTGGGGCCTACAATGAGCAGTTCTTC
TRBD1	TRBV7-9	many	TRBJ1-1	CASSGWGTGSTEAFF	TGTGCCAGCAGCGGTTGGGGGACAGGGAGCACTGAAGCTTTCTTT
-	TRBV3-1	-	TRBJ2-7	CASSQAEVYEQYF	TGTGCCAGCAGCCAAGCTGAAGTCTACGAGCAGTACTTC
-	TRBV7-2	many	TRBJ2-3	CASSWGVGGGTDTQYF	TGTGCCAGCAGTTGGGGTGTCGGGGGTGGGACAGATACGCAGTATTTT
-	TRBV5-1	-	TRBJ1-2	CASSYGRTATNYGYTF	TGCGCCAGCAGCTACGGCCGGACAGCGACTAACTATGGCTACACCTTC
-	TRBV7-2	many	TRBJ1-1	CASSLSVWGAEAFF	TGTGCCAGCAGCCTATCCGTGTGGGGCGCTGAAGCTTTCTTT
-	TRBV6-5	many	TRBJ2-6	CASSYGQGLGGANVLTF	TGTGCCAGCAGTTACGGGCAGGGTCTGGGGGGGGCCAACGTCCTGACTTTC
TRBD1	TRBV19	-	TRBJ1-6	CASSSTRQGAHSPLHF	TGTGCCAGTAGTAGTACTCGACAGGGGGCTCATTCACCCCTCCACTTT
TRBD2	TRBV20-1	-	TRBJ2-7	CSAKRTSGSVNEQYF	TGCAGTGCCAAGCGGACTAGCGGGAGTGTCAACGAGCAGTACTTC
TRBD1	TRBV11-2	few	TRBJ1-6	CASATGGNNSPLHF	TGTGCCAGCGCGACAGGGGGCAATAATTCACCCCTCCACTTT
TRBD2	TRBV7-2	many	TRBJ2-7	CASSALAGVYEQYF	TGTGCCAGCAGCGCACTAGCGGGGGTTTACGAGCAGTACTTC
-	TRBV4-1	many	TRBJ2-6	CASSREVGSGANVLTF	TGCGCCAGCAGCCGGGAGGTGGGCTCTGGGGCCAACGTCCTGACTTTC
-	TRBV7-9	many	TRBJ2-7	CASSWWGDEQYF	TGTGCCAGCAGCTGGTGGGGTGACGAGCAGTACTTC
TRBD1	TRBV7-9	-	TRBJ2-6	CASSPRQGAHLSGANVLTF	TGTGCCAGCAGCCCTAGACAGGGGGCCCACCTCTCTGGGGCCAACGTCCTGACTTTC
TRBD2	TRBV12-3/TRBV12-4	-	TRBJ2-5	CASSRGLAGSRETQYF	TGTGCCAGCAGTCGTGGACTAGCGGGGTCGCGGGAGACCCAGTACTTC
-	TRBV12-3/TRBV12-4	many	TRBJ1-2	CASSPLGGESYGYTF	TGTGCCAGCAGTCCATTAGGGGGAGAGAGCTATGGCTACACCTTC
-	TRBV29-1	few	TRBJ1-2	CSVEVVNSGYGYTF	TGCAGCGTTGAAGTGGTCAACTCCGGCTATGGCTACACCTTC
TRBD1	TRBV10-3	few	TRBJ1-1	CAISGTGVTEAFF	TGTGCCATCAGCGGGACAGGGGTGACTGAAGCTTTCTTT
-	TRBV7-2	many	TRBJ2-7	CASSLERFGEQYF	TGTGCCAGCAGCTTAGAAAGGTTCGGAGAGCAGTACTTC
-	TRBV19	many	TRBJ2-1	CASSKRESAYNEQFF	TGTGCCAGTAGTAAAAGGGAGAGCGCCTACAATGAGCAGTTCTTC